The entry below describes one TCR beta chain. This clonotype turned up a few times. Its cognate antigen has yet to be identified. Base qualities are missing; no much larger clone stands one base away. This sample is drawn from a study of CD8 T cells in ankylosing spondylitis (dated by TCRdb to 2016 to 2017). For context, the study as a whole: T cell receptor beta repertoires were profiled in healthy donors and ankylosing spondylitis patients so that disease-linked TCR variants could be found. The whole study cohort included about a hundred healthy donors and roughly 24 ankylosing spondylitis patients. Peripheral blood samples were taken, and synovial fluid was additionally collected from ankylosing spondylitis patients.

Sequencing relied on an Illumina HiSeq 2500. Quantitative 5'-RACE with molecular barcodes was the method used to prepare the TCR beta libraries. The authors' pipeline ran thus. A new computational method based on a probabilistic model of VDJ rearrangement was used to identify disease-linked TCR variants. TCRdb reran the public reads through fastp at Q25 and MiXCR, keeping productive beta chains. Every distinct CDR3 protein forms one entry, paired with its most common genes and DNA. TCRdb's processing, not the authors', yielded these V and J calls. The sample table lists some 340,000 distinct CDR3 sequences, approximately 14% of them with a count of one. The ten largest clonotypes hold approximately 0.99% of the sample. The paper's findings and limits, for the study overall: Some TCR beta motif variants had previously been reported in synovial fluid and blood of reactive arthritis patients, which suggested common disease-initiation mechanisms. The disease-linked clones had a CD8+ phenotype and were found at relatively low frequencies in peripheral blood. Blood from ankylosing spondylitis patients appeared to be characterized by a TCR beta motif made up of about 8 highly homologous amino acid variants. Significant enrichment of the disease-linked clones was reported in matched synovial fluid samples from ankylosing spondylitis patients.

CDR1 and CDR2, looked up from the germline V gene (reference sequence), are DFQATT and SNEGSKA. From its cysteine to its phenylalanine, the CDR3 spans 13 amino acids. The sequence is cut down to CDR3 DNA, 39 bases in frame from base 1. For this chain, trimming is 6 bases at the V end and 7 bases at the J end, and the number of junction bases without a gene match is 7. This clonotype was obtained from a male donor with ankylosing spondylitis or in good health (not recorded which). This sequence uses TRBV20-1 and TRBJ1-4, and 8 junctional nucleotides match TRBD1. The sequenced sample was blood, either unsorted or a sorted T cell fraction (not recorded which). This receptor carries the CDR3 CSANRGEGEKLFF. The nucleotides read TGCAGTGCGAACAGGGGGGAAGGTGAAAAACTGTTTTTT.